These T cell receptor beta chains were read from a single sample in a study of shared clonotypes between healthy human individuals. Clones were read by immunoSEQ multiplex PCR, and TCRdb kept only the in-frame ones, dropping some. The sample comprises 2.5 million or so clones, approximately 92% of which are singletons, and over 0.12% rests with the top ten. The specimen was naive CD4+ T cells sorted from blood. The receptors derive from a man younger than 30 in good health. The CDR3 runs from the conserved cysteine through the conserved F or W. The D gene is left open where the match is weak. Size tells how often a clone was seen (once, few, many) or the class of an expanded clone, and some rows leave it out.

v_gene	abundance	d_gene	j_gene	CDR3nt	CDR3aa
TRBV5-1	.	.	TRBJ2-4	TGCGCCAGCAGCCTGGCTGGTAGTAACAGATACAAAAACATTCAGTACTTC	CASSLAGSNRYKNIQYF
TRBV19	once	TRBD1	TRBJ2-4	TGTGCCAGTAGTATGGGACAGGCCCAAAACATTCAGTACTTC	CASSMGQAQNIQYF
TRBV6-6	.	.	TRBJ1-2	TGTGCCAGCAGTTACTCGCCTGGTCTCTATGGCTACACCTTC	CASSYSPGLYGYTF
TRBV29-1	.	TRBD1	TRBJ2-7	TGCAGCGTCAGCCCGACAGGGAGCTCCTACGAGCAGTACTTC	CSVSPTGSSYEQYF
TRBV9	.	TRBD1	TRBJ1-2	TGTGCCAGCAGCGAAACAGGGGTTGTGGGAGGCTACACCTTC	CASSETGVVGGYTF
TRBV30	.	.	TRBJ2-3	TGTGCCTGGAGTGGGGGGTATTCAGATACGCAGTATTTT	CAWSGGYSDTQYF
TRBV5-6	.	.	TRBJ2-2	TGTGCCAGCAGCTTGCGCAGGGGAAACACCGGGGAGCTGTTTTTT	CASSLRRGNTGELFF
TRBV7-9	.	.	TRBJ1-6	TGTGCCAGCAGCTCAGACGCTATAGTCCTCCACTTT	CASSSDAIVLHF
TRBV11-2	.	.	TRBJ2-5	TGTGCCAGCAGCTTAGGTTCAGGCAGGGAGACCCAGTACTTC	CASSLGSGRETQYF
TRBV2	.	TRBD2	TRBJ2-3	TGTGCCAGCAGCCCACTAGCGGGGAGCACAGATACGCAGTATTTT	CASSPLAGSTDTQYF
TRBV7-2	.	TRBD1	TRBJ2-7	TGTGCCAGCAGCTTAATCGGGACAGGGGACTACGAGCAGTACTTC	CASSLIGTGDYEQYF
TRBV29-1	.	.	TRBJ2-3	TGCAGCGTTGAAGATGCCGGAACAGATACGCAGTATTTT	CSVEDAGTDTQYF
TRBV6-1	.	.	TRBJ1-5	TGTGCCAGCAGTGAAAGGGTACGGGGCAATCAGCCCCAGCATTTT	CASSERVRGNQPQHF
TRBV21-1	.	.	TRBJ2-7	TGTGCCAGCAGCAAATATAGCGCAGAGAGCTCCTACGAGCAGTACTTC	CASSKYSAESSYEQYF
TRBV5-1	.	.	TRBJ1-2	TGCGCCAGCACGGGGTCCCTCCGGGATGGCTACACCTTC	CASTGSLRDGYTF
TRBV7-2	.	.	TRBJ1-1	TGTGCCAGCAGCTTAGCAGGGGTCGGCACTGAAGCTTTCTTT	CASSLAGVGTEAFF
TRBV28	.	TRBD1	TRBJ1-5	TGTGCCAGCAGCCCGGGACAGGGTGACAATCAGCCCCAGCATTTT	CASSPGQGDNQPQHF
TRBV4-2	.	.	TRBJ1-2	TGTGCCAGCAGCCAAGATCAGGGGACGAACTATGGCTACACCTTC	CASSQDQGTNYGYTF
TRBV5-4	.	TRBD1	TRBJ1-2	TGTGCCAGCAGCTCTCCCGGGACAGGGGGGCACTACACCTTC	CASSSPGTGGHYTF
TRBV10-3	.	.	TRBJ2-1	TGTGCCATCAGTGAGTCCAGGGGGGGTGAGCAGTTCTTC	CAISESRGGEQFF
TRBV6-1	.	.	TRBJ2-3	TGTGCCAGCAGTCCCCGACGAGGGATGGCAGATACGCAGTATTTT	CASSPRRGMADTQYF
TRBV29-1	.	TRBD1	TRBJ2-7	TGCAGCGTTGGGGACAGGGGGCTCAACGAGCAGTACTTC	CSVGDRGLNEQYF
TRBV19	once	.	TRBJ2-7	TGTGCCAGTAGTTCCCCAGGGATTAGCTCCTACGAGCAGTACTTC	CASSSPGISSYEQYF
TRBV4-1	.	TRBD2	TRBJ2-5	TGCGCCAGCAGCCAAGTGGGGGCTAGCGGGGGCAGGGAGACCCAGTACTTC	CASSQVGASGGRETQYF
TRBV11-2	.	TRBD1	TRBJ2-1	TGTGCCAGCAGCTTGGGGGACAGTTACTACAATGAGCAGTTCTTC	CASSLGDSYYNEQFF
TRBV6-1	.	.	TRBJ1-5	TGTGCCAGCAGTGAAATTTGGACAATCAATAGCAATCAGCCCCAGCATTTT	CASSEIWTINSNQPQHF
TRBV28	.	TRBD1	TRBJ1-5	TGTGCCAGCAGTTTGAGCCCTTATGAGGGACAGGGGAGGCAGCCCCAGCATTTT	CASSLSPYEGQGRQPQHF
TRBV7-2	.	TRBD2	TRBJ2-1	TGTGCCAGCAGCTTAAAGACTAGCTATTCTGGAAATGAGCAGTTCTTC	CASSLKTSYSGNEQFF
TRBV28	.	TRBD1	TRBJ1-5	TGTGCCAGCAGTTCTCGACAGGGACGCCGCAATCAGCCCCAGCATTTT	CASSSRQGRRNQPQHF
TRBV4-1	.	.	TRBJ2-1	TGCGCCAGCAGCCAAGAAGAGGGGCTTAGGGAGCAGTTCTTC	CASSQEEGLREQFF
TRBV29-1	.	.	TRBJ2-5	TGCAGCGTTGAAGAGTGGCAGGGAATCTTTTCGGGGACCCAGTACTTC	CSVEEWQGIFSGTQYF
TRBV6-6	.	.	TRBJ1-1	TGTGCCAGCAGTTTGGCAGGGCAGAACACTGAAGCTTTCTTT	CASSLAGQNTEAFF
TRBV2	once	.	TRBJ2-2	TGTGCCAGCAGTGAGTCCGTGGCCGGGGAGCTGTTTTTT	CASSESVAGELFF
TRBV5-4	.	TRBD1	TRBJ1-2	TGTGCCAGCAGCGTTACAGGGGTCTATGGCTACACCTTC	CASSVTGVYGYTF
TRBV5-6	.	TRBD2	TRBJ2-5	TGTGCCAGCAGCTTGGATCCAGCGGGGCGCCAAGAGACCCAGTACTTC	CASSLDPAGRQETQYF
TRBV2	.	.	TRBJ2-3	TGTGCCAGCAGTTACGGCTCACCTAGCACAGATACGCAGTATTTT	CASSYGSPSTDTQYF
TRBV7-2	.	TRBD2	TRBJ2-5	TGTGCCAGCAGCTTAGGAGGTGGGAGGGCCCAAGAGACCCAGTACTTC	CASSLGGGRAQETQYF
TRBV19	.	.	TRBJ1-3	TGTGCCAGTAGTATAATCGCCGGGGCCCCTGGAAACACCATATATTTT	CASSIIAGAPGNTIYF
TRBV7-9	.	TRBD1	TRBJ2-3	TGTGCCAGCAGCTCCGACAGGGCCGCAGATACGCAGTATTTT	CASSSDRAADTQYF
TRBV5-4	.	TRBD1	TRBJ1-2	TGTGCCAGCGGGGACAGGGTAAACTATGGCTACACCTTC	CASGDRVNYGYTF
TRBV10-1	.	.	TRBJ2-2	TGCGCCAGCAGTGACGCCAGGGGGAACACCGGGGAGCTGTTTTTT	CASSDARGNTGELFF
TRBV6-6	.	.	TRBJ1-2	TGTGCCAGCAGGACCCGTCTCAACTATGGCTACACCTTC	CASRTRLNYGYTF
TRBV21-1	.	.	TRBJ2-2	TGTGCCAGCAGCCGACTAAGCGCGAACACCGGGGAGCTGTTTTTT	CASSRLSANTGELFF
TRBV9	.	.	TRBJ2-3	TGTGCCAGCAGCCCGGGGAGGTGGGGCACAGATACGCAGTATTTT	CASSPGRWGTDTQYF
TRBV6-5	.	.	TRBJ1-6	TGTGCCAGCAGATCGGGGGTCGGAGTTTCACCCCTCCACTTT	CASRSGVGVSPLHF
TRBV2	once	.	TRBJ2-7	TGTGCCAGCAGTGAAAGACTGGCAAGTTCCTACGAGCAGTACTTC	CASSERLASSYEQYF
TRBV28	once	TRBD1	TRBJ2-7	TGTGCCAGCAGTTTAAGTTCGACAGGGGGTTACGAGCAGTACTTC	CASSLSSTGGYEQYF
TRBV6-1	.	TRBD1	TRBJ1-2	TGTGCCAGCAGTGAACAGGGGGGGGAAGGATATGGCTACACCTTC	CASSEQGGEGYGYTF
TRBV5-1	.	TRBD1	TRBJ2-2	TGCGCCAGCAGCTTGGGGCAGGACAGGGTTACCGGGGAGCTGTTTTTT	CASSLGQDRVTGELFF
TRBV5-6	.	TRBD1	TRBJ2-7	TGTGCCAGCAGCAGGGGACAGGCCTACGAGCAGTACTTC	CASSRGQAYEQYF
TRBV10-3	.	.	TRBJ1-5	TGTGCCATCAGTGAGGGTGGGGATAGCAATCAGCCCCAGCATTTT	CAISEGGDSNQPQHF
TRBV28	.	TRBD1	TRBJ2-7	TGTGCCAGCAGTTTACGGGACAGGTTGGTCTACGAGCAGTACTTC	CASSLRDRLVYEQYF
TRBV15	.	.	TRBJ1-4	TGTGCCACCAGCGACGATTCCGGACGGAAAAGTAATGAAAAACTGTTTTTT	CATSDDSGRKSNEKLFF
TRBV28	.	TRBD1	TRBJ1-5	TGTGCCAGCAGTTTTTTTCGGGGGACAGGGGGTAATCAGCCCCAGCATTTT	CASSFFRGTGGNQPQHF
TRBV28	.	.	TRBJ2-7	TGTGCCAGCATCAACCGTCCGGGGGGCGGGAACGAGCAGTACTTC	CASINRPGGGNEQYF
TRBV10-3	.	TRBD2	TRBJ2-2	TGTGCCACCTTGACTAGCGGGAGAAACACCGGGGAGCTGTTTTTT	CATLTSGRNTGELFF
TRBV4-3	.	TRBD2	TRBJ2-7	TGCGCCAGCAGCCAAACTAGCGGGAGCCACGAGCAGTACTTC	CASSQTSGSHEQYF
TRBV5-4	once	TRBD2	TRBJ2-3	TGTGCCAGCAGCTTGGCACAGCGGGGGGATACGCAGTATTTT	CASSLAQRGDTQYF
TRBV7-9	.	TRBD1	TRBJ2-1	TGTGCCAGCAGCTTTGTACAGGGGACCTTGATGAGCTCCTACAATGAGCAGTTCTTC	CASSFVQGTLMSSYNEQFF